This T cell receptor beta chain stems from a study of T cell responses to AZD1222 COVID-19 vaccine. Clones were read by immunoSEQ multiplex PCR, and TCRdb kept only the in-frame ones, dropping some. Of more than 85,000 clones in the sample, approximately 89% are singletons; the top ten hold about 40%. This clone turned up a few times. Its antigen is not identified. General study findings and limits: Baseline seropositives among AZD1222 recipients totaled only five to seven. The donor cohort was predominantly white British with a female majority, and clonal diversity may have been underestimated. Samples come after the peak T cell response, not at day 14.

Germline V gives CDR1 LNHDA, CDR2 SQIVND (reference sequence). Trimming shortened V by 9 bases and J by 0 bases, and 14 bases separated the two germline ends. The CDR3 length is 15 residues. The V and J genes are TRBV19 and TRBJ1-4; possibly TRBD1 for D (5 bases). The source was peripheral blood, collected 28 days after the second AZD1222 dose. The origin of this receptor is an adult who received the AZD1222 COVID-19 vaccine. The CDR3 region has the DNA TGTGCCAGCCTCCCCTTGGGGGCAACTAATGAAAAACTGTTTTTT. The encoded protein is CASLPLGATNEKLFF.